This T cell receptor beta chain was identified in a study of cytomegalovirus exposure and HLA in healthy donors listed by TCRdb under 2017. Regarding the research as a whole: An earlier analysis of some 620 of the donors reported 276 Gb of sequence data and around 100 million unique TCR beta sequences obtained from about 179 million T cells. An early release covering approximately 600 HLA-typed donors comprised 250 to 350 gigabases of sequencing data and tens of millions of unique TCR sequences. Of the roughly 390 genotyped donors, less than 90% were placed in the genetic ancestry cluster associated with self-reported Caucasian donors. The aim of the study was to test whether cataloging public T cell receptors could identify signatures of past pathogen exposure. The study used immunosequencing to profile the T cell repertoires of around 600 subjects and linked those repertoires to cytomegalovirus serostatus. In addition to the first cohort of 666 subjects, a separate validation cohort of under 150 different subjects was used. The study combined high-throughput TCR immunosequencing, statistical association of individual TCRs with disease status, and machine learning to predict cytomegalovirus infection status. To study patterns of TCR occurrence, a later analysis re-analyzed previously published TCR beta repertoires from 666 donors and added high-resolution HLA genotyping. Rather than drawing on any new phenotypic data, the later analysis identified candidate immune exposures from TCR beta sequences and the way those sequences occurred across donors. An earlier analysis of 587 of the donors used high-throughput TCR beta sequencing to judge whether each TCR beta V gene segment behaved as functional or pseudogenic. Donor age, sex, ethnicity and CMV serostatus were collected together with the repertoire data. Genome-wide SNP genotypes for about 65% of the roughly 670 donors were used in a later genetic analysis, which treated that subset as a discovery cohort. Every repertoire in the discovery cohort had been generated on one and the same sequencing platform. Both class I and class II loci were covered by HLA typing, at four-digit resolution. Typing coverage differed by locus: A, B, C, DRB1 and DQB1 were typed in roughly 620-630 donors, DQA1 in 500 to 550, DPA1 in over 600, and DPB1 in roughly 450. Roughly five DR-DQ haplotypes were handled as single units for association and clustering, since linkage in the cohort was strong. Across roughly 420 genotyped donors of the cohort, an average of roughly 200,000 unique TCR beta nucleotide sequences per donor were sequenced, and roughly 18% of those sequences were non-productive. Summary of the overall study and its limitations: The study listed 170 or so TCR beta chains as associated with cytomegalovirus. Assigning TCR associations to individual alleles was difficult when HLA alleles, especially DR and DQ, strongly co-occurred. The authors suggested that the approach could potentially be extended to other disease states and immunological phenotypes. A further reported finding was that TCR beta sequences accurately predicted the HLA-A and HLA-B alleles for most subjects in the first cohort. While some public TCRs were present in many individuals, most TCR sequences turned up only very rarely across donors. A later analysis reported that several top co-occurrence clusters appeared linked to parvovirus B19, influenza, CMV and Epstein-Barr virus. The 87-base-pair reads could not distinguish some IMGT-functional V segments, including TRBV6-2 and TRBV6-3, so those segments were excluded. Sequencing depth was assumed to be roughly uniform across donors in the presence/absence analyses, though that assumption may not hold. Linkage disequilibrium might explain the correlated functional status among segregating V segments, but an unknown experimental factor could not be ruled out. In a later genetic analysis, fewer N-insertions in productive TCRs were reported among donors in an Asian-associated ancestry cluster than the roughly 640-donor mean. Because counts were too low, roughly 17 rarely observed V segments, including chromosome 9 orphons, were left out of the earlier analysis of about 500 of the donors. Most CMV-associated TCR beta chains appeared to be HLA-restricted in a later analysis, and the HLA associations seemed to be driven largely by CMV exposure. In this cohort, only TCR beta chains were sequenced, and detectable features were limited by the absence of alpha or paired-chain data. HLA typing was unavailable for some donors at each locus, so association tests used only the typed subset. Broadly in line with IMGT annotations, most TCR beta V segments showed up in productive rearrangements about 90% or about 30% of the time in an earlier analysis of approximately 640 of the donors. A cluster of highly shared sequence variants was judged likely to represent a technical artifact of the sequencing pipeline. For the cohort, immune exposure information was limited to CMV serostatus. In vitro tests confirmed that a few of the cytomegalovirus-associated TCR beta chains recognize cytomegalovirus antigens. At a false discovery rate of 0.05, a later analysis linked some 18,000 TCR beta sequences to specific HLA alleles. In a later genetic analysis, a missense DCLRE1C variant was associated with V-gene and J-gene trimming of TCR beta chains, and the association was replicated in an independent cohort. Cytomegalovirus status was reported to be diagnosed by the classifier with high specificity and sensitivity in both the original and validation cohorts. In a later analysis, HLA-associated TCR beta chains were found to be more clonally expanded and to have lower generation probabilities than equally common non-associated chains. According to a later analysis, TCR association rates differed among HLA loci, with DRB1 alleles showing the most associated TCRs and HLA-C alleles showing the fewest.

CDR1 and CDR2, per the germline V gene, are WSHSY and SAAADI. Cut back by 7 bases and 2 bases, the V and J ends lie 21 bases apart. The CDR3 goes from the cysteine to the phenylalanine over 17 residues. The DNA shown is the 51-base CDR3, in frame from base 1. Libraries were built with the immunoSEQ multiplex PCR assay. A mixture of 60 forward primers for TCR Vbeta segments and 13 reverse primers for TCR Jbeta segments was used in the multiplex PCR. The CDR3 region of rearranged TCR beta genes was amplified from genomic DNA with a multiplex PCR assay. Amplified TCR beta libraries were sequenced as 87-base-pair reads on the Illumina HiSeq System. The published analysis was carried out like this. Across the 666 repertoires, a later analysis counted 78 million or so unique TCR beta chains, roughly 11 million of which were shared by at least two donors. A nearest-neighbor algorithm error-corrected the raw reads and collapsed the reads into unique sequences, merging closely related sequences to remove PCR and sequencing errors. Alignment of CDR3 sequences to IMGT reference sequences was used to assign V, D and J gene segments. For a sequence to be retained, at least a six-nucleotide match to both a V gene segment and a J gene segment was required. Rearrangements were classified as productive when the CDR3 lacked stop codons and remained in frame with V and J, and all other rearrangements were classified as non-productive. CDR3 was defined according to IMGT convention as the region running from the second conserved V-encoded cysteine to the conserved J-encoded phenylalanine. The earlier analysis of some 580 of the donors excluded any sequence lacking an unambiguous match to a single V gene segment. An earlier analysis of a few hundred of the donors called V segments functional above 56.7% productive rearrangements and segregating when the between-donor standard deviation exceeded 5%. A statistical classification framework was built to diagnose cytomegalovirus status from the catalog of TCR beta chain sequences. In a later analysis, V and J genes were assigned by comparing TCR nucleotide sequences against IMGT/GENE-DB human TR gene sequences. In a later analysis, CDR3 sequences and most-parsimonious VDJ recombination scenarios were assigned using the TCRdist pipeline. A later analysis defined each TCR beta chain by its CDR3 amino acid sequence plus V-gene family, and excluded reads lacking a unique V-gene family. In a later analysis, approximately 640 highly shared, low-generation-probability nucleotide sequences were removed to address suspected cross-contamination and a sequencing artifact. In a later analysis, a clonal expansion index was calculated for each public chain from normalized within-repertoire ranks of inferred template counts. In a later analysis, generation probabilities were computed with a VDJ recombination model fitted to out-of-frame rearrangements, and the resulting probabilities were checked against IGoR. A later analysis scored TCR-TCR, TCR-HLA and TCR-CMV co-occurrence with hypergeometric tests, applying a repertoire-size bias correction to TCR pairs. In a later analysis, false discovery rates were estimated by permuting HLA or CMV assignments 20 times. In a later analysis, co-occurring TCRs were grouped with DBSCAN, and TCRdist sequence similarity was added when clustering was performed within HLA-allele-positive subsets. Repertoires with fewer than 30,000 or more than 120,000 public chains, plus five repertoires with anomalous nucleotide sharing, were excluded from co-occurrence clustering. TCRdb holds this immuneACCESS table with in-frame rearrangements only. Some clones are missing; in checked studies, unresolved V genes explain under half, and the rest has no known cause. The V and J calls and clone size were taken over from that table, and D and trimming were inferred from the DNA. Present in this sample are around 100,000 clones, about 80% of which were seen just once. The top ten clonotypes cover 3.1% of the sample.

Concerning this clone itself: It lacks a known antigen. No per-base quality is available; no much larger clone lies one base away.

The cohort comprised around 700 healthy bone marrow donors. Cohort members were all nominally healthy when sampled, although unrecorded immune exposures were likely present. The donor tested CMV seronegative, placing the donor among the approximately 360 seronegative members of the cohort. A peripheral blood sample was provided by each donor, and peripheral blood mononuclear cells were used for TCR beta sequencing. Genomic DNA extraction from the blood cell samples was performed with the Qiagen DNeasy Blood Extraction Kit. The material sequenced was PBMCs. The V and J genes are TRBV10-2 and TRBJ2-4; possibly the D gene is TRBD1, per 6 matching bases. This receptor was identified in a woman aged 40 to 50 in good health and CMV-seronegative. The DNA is TGCGCCAGCATGAAACCGATAGACGGGACACCCAAAAACATTCAGTACTTC. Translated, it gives CASMKPIDGTPKNIQYF.